The 27 T cell receptor beta chains given below trace back to one sample, sequenced in a study of cytomegalovirus exposure and HLA in healthy donors. Both 60 Vbeta primers and 13 Jbeta primers went into the PCR. Clones were read by immunoSEQ multiplex PCR, and TCRdb kept only the in-frame ones, dropping some. The table includes 150,000 to 200,000 clones, approximately 70% detected once. Material: PBMCs. The receptors here all came from a human donor in good health.

In its sample, this clone was seen a few times. J is TRBJ1-1 and V is TRBV4-1, with a weak D call TRBD1 (5 bases). Germline CDR1 MGHRA, CDR2 YSYEKL. V was clipped by 3 bases and J by 4 bases, with 18 bases between them. The CDR3 is 16 amino acids. In nucleotides, the CDR3 is TGCGCCAGCAGCCAGATGCTACGGGGGGTCGGCACTGAAGCTTTCTTT. Its protein product is CASSQMLRGVGTEAFF.

This chain uses TRBV6-5 with TRBJ1-2, with a tentative D call TRBD1 (5 bases). The germline CDR1 and CDR2 sequences are MNHEY and SVGAGI. V was shortened by 2 bases and J by 4 bases, with 17 bases between the two germline ends. The CDR3 length is 16 residues. CDR3 protein: CASSYGGGRTIYGYTF. The CDR3 DNA reads as TGTGCCAGCAGTTACGGCGGGGGAAGAACTATCTATGGCTACACCTTC.

This clone was counted between two and nine times. The CDR3 reads CASSWEGETGELFF. The CDR3 DNA sequence: TGTGCCAGTAGTTGGGAGGGGGAGACCGGGGAGCTGTTTTTT. The chain joins TRBV19 to TRBJ2-2; D is possibly TRBD2 (7 bases). CDR3 length: 14 amino acids. The ends were cut back, 5 bases at V and 5 bases at J, with 12 bases in the middle. In germline, CDR1 is LNHDA, CDR2 SQIVND (reference sequence).

This chain joins TRBV5-6 and TRBJ2-7; TRBD2 aligns across 7 bases. Germline assignment: CDR1 SGHDT and CDR2 YYEEEE. V lost 2 bases, J lost 3 bases, and 5 bases stayed unmatched. The CDR3 extends over 14 amino acids. The CDR3 region is CASSLIWGGYEQYF. Here the CDR3 DNA reads TGTGCCAGCAGCTTAATTTGGGGGGGCTACGAGCAGTACTTC.

The chain carries TRBV19 and TRBJ2-1, with D perhaps matching TRBD1 (5 bases). CDR1 and CDR2 (germline): LNHDA, SQIVND (reference sequence). CDR3 length: 14 residues. V lost 3 bases, J lost 8 bases, and 14 bases lay in between. This chain's CDR3 is CASSMVGRADEQFF. The CDR3 nucleotides are TGTGCCAGTAGTATGGTTGGCAGGGCCGATGAGCAGTTCTTC.

The chain recombines TRBV4-3 with TRBJ1-6; 11 nucleotides align to TRBD1. The trim removed 1 base at V and 3 bases at J, leaving 2 bases unmatched. The CDR3 length is 17 residues. Per germline, CDR1 LGHNA and CDR2 YSLEER. CDR3: CASSQGGTGGYNSPLHF. CDR3 DNA: TGCGCCAGCAGCCAAGGAGGGACAGGGGGCTATAATTCACCCCTCCACTTT.

CDR3 sequence: CASSSDALQGWNEQFF. CDR3 nucleotides: TGTGCCAGCAGCTCCGACGCCCTGCAGGGGTGGAATGAGCAGTTCTTC. The chain is built from TRBV5-4 and TRBJ2-1; tentatively, D is TRBD1 (6 bases). Trimming stripped 3 bases from V and 7 bases from J, with 20 bases between. The V gene's germline CDR1 is SGHNT and CDR2 YYREEE (reference sequence). The CDR3 covers 16 residues.

The chain employs TRBV7-3 and TRBJ2-1; no definite D call. V gave up 1 base and J gave up 8 bases, with 9 bases separating them. The CDR3 consists of 13 residues. Looked up from germline, CDR1 is SGHTA and CDR2 is FQGTGA. This CDR3 reads CASSLMAPDEQFF. For the CDR3, the DNA is TGTGCCAGCAGCTTAATGGCCCCCGATGAGCAGTTCTTC.

The rearrangement joins TRBV7-8 to TRBJ1-1; D may be TRBD1 (6 bases). Trimming cost V 3 bases and J 8 bases, with 10 bases left between them. The CDR3 is 12 amino acids. Germline CDR1 and CDR2: SGHVS and FQNEAQ. This CDR3 is CASSFPDREAFF. The CDR3 nucleotides read TGTGCCAGCAGCTTCCCGGACAGAGAAGCTTTCTTT.

The chain is built from TRBV19 and TRBJ1-1; 8 bases fit TRBD1. CDR1 and CDR2 (germline): LNHDA, SQIVND (reference sequence). V lost 5 bases to trimming and J lost 8 bases; unmatched junction nucleotides: 10. CDR3 size: 14 residues. The CDR3 is CASSPAWTGFEAFF. The CDR3, as DNA: TGTGCCAGTAGTCCTGCGTGGACAGGGTTCGAAGCTTTCTTT.

The chain joins TRBV15 to TRBJ1-4; perhaps TRBD1 as D (6 bases). From germline, CDR1 is LNHNV and CDR2 YYDKDF (reference sequence). The CDR3 has 15 amino acids. Trimming left V 0 bases short and J 6 bases short, with 11 bases between. Here the CDR3 reads CATSREDNRDEKLFF. CDR3 DNA: TGTGCCACCAGCAGAGAAGATAACAGGGATGAAAAACTGTTTTTT.

The chain has TRBV10-3 and TRBJ2-5, with D possibly matching TRBD2 (7 bases). Germline CDR1 is ENHRY and CDR2 is SYGVKD. Trimming pared 3 bases from V and 7 bases from J, leaving 27 bases between. The CDR3 has 18 residues. CDR3 sequence reads: CAISDFESPGGYMGTQYF. In DNA form, the CDR3 reads TGTGCCATCAGTGACTTCGAATCCCCGGGGGGCTACATGGGGACCCAGTACTTC.

V gene TRBV7-2 combines with J gene TRBJ2-7; D might be TRBD1 (6 bases). Germline V gene sequence: CDR1 SGHTA, CDR2 FQGNSA. This CDR3 contains 16 residues. Trimming stripped 4 bases from V and 0 bases from J, with 16 bases between. The DNA for the CDR3 is TGTGCCAGCAGCTCCAGAGGCCAGGGGAGCTCCTACGAGCAGTACTTC. Its translation is CASSSRGQGSSYEQYF. The entire variable domain, with the rest obtained from reference TRBV7-2 and TRBJ2-7, is as follows: GAGVSQSPSNKVTEKGKDVELRCDPISGHTALYWYRQSLGQGLEFLIYFQGNSAPDKSGLPSDRFSAERTGGSVSTLTIQRTQQEDSAVYLCASSSRGQGSSYEQYFGPGTRLTVT.

J is TRBJ1-5 and V is TRBV7-6, with D possibly being TRBD1 (6 bases). The CDR3 extends over 13 amino acids. V lost 4 bases and J 4 bases, leaving 8 bases between the germline ends. Germline V gene data show CDR1 as SGHVS and CDR2 as FNYEAQ. CDR3 loop: CASSWTENQPQHF. The CDR3 DNA reads as TGTGCCAGCAGCTGGACAGAGAATCAGCCCCAGCATTTT.

This chain uses TRBV7-2 with TRBJ2-7; TRBD2 matches at 10 bases. CDR1 SGHTA and CDR2 FQGNSA come from the germline V gene. The junction had 5 bases not matched to a gene; V was cut back by 3 bases and J by 6 bases. This CDR3 comprises 14 residues. The CDR3 nucleotides read TGTGCCAGCAGCTTGAGCGGGGGGGCGATCGAGCAGTACTTC. Amino acid sequence: CASSLSGGAIEQYF.

The chain carries TRBV5-6 and TRBJ1-1; 7 bases map to TRBD1. The CDR3 runs to 15 residues. Germline values: CDR1 SGHDT, CDR2 YYEEEE. V shed 2 bases and J 4 bases; nucleotides not matched to a gene: 8. As DNA, the CDR3 is TGTGCCAGCAGCTTATACAGGGGCTGGGGCACTGAAGCTTTCTTT. This gives the protein CASSLYRGWGTEAFF.

The chain employs TRBV4-1 and TRBJ1-5; D may be TRBD1 (5 bases). This CDR3 region has 15 residues. V gave up 3 bases and J gave up 0 bases, with 9 bases separating them. Looked up from germline, CDR1 is MGHRA and CDR2 is YSYEKL. DNA of the CDR3: TGCGCCAGCAGCCAGAGGGACTATAGCAATCAGCCCCAGCATTTT. Its translation is CASSQRDYSNQPQHF.

V gene TRBV6-4 combines with J gene TRBJ1-2, with 9 bases lining up with TRBD1. CDR3 length equals 14 residues. CDR1 and CDR2 from the germline V gene are MRHNA and SNTAGT. V was pared by 3 bases and J by 4 bases, with 3 bases of the junction left unmatched. This chain's CDR3 is CASSEEGQGYGYTF. The CDR3 DNA sequence: TGTGCCAGCAGTGAAGAGGGACAGGGCTATGGCTACACCTTC.

This clone was seen once. The V call is TRBV5-8, the J call TRBJ1-2; weak D call: TRBD1 (5 bases). From germline, CDR1 is SGHTS and CDR2 YDEGEE. The CDR3 totals 15 residues. V was cut by 2 bases and J by 3 bases, with 14 bases left in between. The CDR3 DNA sequence: TGTGCCAGCAGCTTCGTTGCCGGGGGGGACTATGGCTACACCTTC. It encodes CASSFVAGGDYGYTF.

The chain joins TRBV6-6 to TRBJ1-5, with 7 bases identical to TRBD1. This CDR3 contains 15 residues. Trimming at V came to 2 bases and at J to 0 bases, leaving 1 base not matched to a gene. The germline V gene has CDR1 MNHNY and CDR2 SVGAGI (reference sequence). The CDR3: CASSYDRDSNQPQHF. Written as DNA, the CDR3 is TGTGCCAGCAGTTACGACAGGGATAGCAATCAGCCCCAGCATTTT.

V usage is TRBV25-1 and J usage is TRBJ2-3; 14 bases match TRBD2. V trimming: 3 bases; J trimming: 2 bases; junction bases outside the gene matches: 1. The CDR3 length is 16 residues. The germline CDR1 and CDR2 sequences are MGHDK and SYGVNS. CDR3 bases: TGTGCCAGCAGTGAGGGACTAGCGGGGGCCACAGATACGCAGTATTTT. It yields the protein CASSEGLAGATDTQYF. The whole variable domain, remainder taken from reference TRBV25-1 and TRBJ2-3, is EADIYQTPRYLVIGTGKKITLECSQTMGHDKMYWYQQDPGMELHLIHYSYGVNSTEKGDLSSESTVSRIRTEHFPLTLESARPSHTSQYLCASSEGLAGATDTQYFGPGTRLTVL.

This rearrangement joins TRBV10-1 to TRBJ2-2; weak D call: TRBD1 (5 bases). Trimming shortened V by 2 bases and J by 3 bases, and 10 bases separated the two germline ends. Germline CDR1 and CDR2: WNHNN and SYGVQD (reference sequence). This CDR3 is 15 amino acids long. CDR3 sequence (DNA): TGCGCCAGCAGTGAGCAAGGCAGGGACACCGGGGAGCTGTTTTTT. It codes for CASSEQGRDTGELFF.

The chain links TRBV4-1 to TRBJ2-1; TRBD1 might be the D (5 bases). The V gene lost 8 bases and the J gene lost 0 bases, with 11 bases spanning the gap. The CDR3 spans 14 residues. Germline V gene data show CDR1 as MGHRA and CDR2 as YSYEKL. The CDR3 region has the DNA TGCGCCAGCCACGGACAAAGCTCCTACAATGAGCAGTTCTTC. It is translated as CASHGQSSYNEQFF.

This chain connects TRBV4-2 to TRBJ1-3; 9 bases align to TRBD1. V shed 4 bases and J 7 bases; nucleotides not matched to a gene: 14. CDR3 length equals 17 residues. In germline, CDR1 is LGHNA, CDR2 YNFKEQ. In DNA, the CDR3 is TGTGCCAGCAGCCTGTACCCGGGACAGGGAAGACTCAACACCATATATTTT. Translation gives CASSLYPGQGRLNTIYF.

This clone has a handful of counts. V and J are TRBV6-5 and TRBJ2-1; weak D call: TRBD2 (6 bases). Trimming cost V 7 bases and J 1 base, with 8 bases left between them. CDR1 and CDR2 (germline): MNHEY, SVGAGI. The CDR3 spans 13 residues. The CDR3 nucleotides are TGTGCCAGCATGCGGGGATCCTACAATGAGCAGTTCTTC. Protein product: CASMRGSYNEQFF.

The chain links TRBV7-2 to TRBJ1-1; 10 bases fit TRBD1. Germline CDR1 SGHTA, CDR2 FQGNSA. This CDR3 has 17 amino acids. The V and J ends lost 2 bases and 0 bases, in that order; junction bases with no gene match: 6. CDR3 in amino acids: CASSLRGQGTLNTEAFF. CDR3 DNA: TGTGCCAGCAGCTTACGGGGACAGGGGACCCTGAACACTGAAGCTTTCTTT.

This chain joins TRBV27 and TRBJ2-7; possibly TRBD1 for D (6 bases). Per germline, CDR1 MNHEY and CDR2 SMNVEV (reference sequence). The CDR3 has 13 amino acids. V dropped 5 bases and J dropped 2 bases, with 10 bases sitting between them. The CDR3 nucleotides are TGTGCCAGCAGTATGACAGGTGCCTACGAGCAGTACTTC. Translating it yields CASSMTGAYEQYF.